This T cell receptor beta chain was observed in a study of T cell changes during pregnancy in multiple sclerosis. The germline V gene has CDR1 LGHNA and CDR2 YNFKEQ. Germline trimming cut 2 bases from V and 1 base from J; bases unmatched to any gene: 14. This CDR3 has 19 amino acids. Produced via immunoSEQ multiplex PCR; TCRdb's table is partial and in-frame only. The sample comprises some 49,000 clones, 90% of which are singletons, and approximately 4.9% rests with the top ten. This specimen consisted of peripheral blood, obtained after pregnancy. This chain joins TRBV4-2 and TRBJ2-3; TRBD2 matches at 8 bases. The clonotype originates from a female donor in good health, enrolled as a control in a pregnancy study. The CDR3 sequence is CASSQSPGGNGVGTDTQYF. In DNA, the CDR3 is TGTGCCAGCAGCCAATCCCCGGGGGGGAACGGCGTTGGCACAGATACGCAGTATTTT.